This record looks at one TCR beta chain sequence and its context. Sequencing was performed with immunoSEQ multiplex PCR; in TCRdb, only in-frame clones are kept and a portion is missing. The sample lists about 120,000 clones; approximately 80% were seen once. The data are from a study of blood T cell repertoires in COVID-19. With 1 base removed from V and 10 bases from J, the gap between germline ends came to 8 bases. Germline V CDR1 and CDR2: SGHAT, FQNNGV. The CDR3 totals 13 residues. The TCR was taken from a human donor in a cohort sampled during active COVID-19. Material: peripheral blood. The chain combines TRBV11-2 with TRBJ1-6; D is unclear. The CDR3 sequence is CASSLGRVSPLHF. The CDR3, as DNA: TGTGCCAGCAGCTTAGGTCGGGTGTCACCCCTCCACTTT.